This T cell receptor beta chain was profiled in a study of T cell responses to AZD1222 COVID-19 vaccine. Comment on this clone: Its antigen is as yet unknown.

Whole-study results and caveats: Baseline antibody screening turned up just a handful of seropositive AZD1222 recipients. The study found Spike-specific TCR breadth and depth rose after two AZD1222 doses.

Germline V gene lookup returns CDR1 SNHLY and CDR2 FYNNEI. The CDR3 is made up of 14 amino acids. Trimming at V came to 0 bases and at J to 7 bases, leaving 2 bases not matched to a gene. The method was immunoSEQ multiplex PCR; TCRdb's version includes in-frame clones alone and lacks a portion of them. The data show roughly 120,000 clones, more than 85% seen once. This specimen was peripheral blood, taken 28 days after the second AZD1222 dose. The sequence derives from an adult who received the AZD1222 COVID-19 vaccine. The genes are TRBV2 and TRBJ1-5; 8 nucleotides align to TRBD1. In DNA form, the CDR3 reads TGTGCCAGCAGTGAAGCGTGGGACAGGCAGCCCCAGCATTTT. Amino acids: CASSEAWDRQPQHF.